This passage covers 8 T cell receptor beta chains from one sample sequenced in a study of T cell clonality in common variable immunodeficiency. Only in-frame clones appear in the TCRdb table, and some are missing; sequencing was by immunoSEQ multiplex PCR. Altogether 35,000 to 45,000 clones were found in the sample, and no singletons occur. The sample taken for sequencing was peripheral blood mononuclear cells. These receptors originate from a person between 18 and 75 years old in good health.

This clone was recorded at least ten times. Read data end 3 residues before the CDR3 end; the end is taken from the germline J gene. The J gene is TRBJ1-1, the V gene TRBV29-1; D perhaps matches TRBD1 (5 bases). The CDR3 runs 13 residues. The V gene's germline CDR1 is SQVTM and CDR2 ANQGSEA. V was pared by 7 bases and J by 0 bases, with 12 bases between. CDR3 amino acids: CSAAAGLNTEAFF. CDR3 DNA (partial): TGCAGCGCCGCGGCAGGGTTGAACACTGAA.

This clone was found many times. The CDR3 end lies 3 residues beyond the end of the read and is filled in from the germline J gene. The rearrangement links TRBV4-2 to TRBJ2-7; 9 bases are shared with TRBD2. The CDR3 consists of 16 residues. V lost 0 bases to trimming and J lost 1 base; unmatched junction nucleotides: 4. The germline V gene encodes CDR1 LGHNA and CDR2 YNFKEQ. The sequenced CDR3 bases are TGTGCCAGCAGCCAAGAGCGCGGGGGGGGTTCCTACGAG. As protein: CASSQERGGGSYE. The CDR3, in full, reads CASSQERGGGSYEQYF.

This clone was seen at least ten times. The CDR3 is cut off 3 residues early in the read; its end comes from the germline J gene. J is TRBJ2-7 and V is TRBV5-1; 9 bases agree with TRBD1. The CDR3 totals 17 residues. In germline, CDR1 is SGHRS, CDR2 YFSETQ. The ends lost 0 bases at V and 3 bases at J; junction bases unmatched: 10. CDR3 DNA, as far as it was read: TGCGCCAGCAGCTTGGGGACAGGGGCCCTATGGGACTACGAG. Translation gives CASSLGTGALWDYE. The full CDR3 reads CASSLGTGALWDYEQYF.

This clone was detected many times. Coverage ceases 3 residues before the CDR3 finishes, and the germline J gene fills in the end. The gene calls are TRBV30 and TRBJ1-3, with D possibly being TRBD1 (5 bases). The CDR3 sequence is 14 residues long. CDR1 GTSNPN and CDR2 SVGIG come from the germline V gene (reference sequence). V lost 3 bases and J 0 bases, leaving 9 bases between the germline ends. CDR3 sequence: CAWRTDSSGNTIYF. Incomplete CDR3 DNA: TGTGCCTGGAGAACCGACAGCTCTGGAAACACC. Full variable domain (missing parts from reference TRBV30 and TRBJ1-3): SQTIHQWPATLVQPVGSPLSLECTVEGTSNPNLYWYRQAAGRGLQLLFYSVGIGQISSEVPQNLSASRPQDRQFILSSKKLLLSDSGFYLCAWRTDSSGNTIYFGEGSWLTVV.

The sample holds many counts of this clone. The sequence runs out 3 residues before the end of the CDR3; the remainder is reconstructed from the germline J gene. The rearrangement uses TRBV7-3 and TRBJ1-2; TRBD1 aligns across 7 bases. Germline V lookup: CDR1 SGHTA, CDR2 FQGTGA. The CDR3 covers 14 residues. The ends lost 9 bases at V and 1 base at J; junction bases unmatched: 8. The CDR3 spells CARGAGQSNYGYTF. Partial CDR3 DNA: TGTGCCAGGGGGGCGGGACAGAGTAACTATGGC.

This clone was seen a handful of times. The read terminates 3 residues ahead of where the CDR3 ends, so the germline J gene completes it. The genes are TRBV19 and TRBJ1-2; D is undetermined. This CDR3 contains 14 residues. Germline CDR1 reads LNHDA; CDR2 reads SQIVND (reference sequence). The part of the CDR3 DNA that was read is TGTGCCAGTAGGAGCAGCGGGAGGGCCGATGAC. This gives the protein CASRSSGRADD. The entire CDR3 reads CASRSSGRADDYTF.

With respect to this clone: With the read ending 3 residues before the CDR3 end, the germline J gene is used to fill in that end. V is TRBV7-9 and J is TRBJ1-2; 7 positions agree with TRBD1. Germline assignment: CDR1 SEHNR and CDR2 FQNEAQ (reference sequence). The CDR3 has 14 amino acids. V shed 7 bases and J 2 bases; nucleotides not matched to a gene: 7. CDR3 DNA, as far as it was read: TGTGCCAGCACTGAAGGGGGCGCGAACTATGGC. The encoded protein is CASTEGGANYG. The complete CDR3 protein is CASTEGGANYGYTF.

This clone was counted ten times or more. The read stops 3 residues short of the end of the CDR3; the missing end is completed from the germline J gene. The gene calls are TRBV10-3 and TRBJ2-7, with 12 bases that match TRBD1. The CDR3 runs to 17 residues. Trimming at V came to 4 bases and at J to 3 bases, leaving 10 bases not matched to a gene. CDR1 ENHRY and CDR2 SYGVKD come from the germline V gene. The CDR3 loop reads CAISGGTGGKNLYEQYF. Incomplete CDR3 DNA: TGTGCCATCAGTGGGGGGACAGGGGGCAAAAATCTCTACGAG.